The 21 T cell receptor beta chains presented below share a single source sample, sequenced in a study of blood T cell repertoires in COVID-19. Sequenced by immunoSEQ multiplex PCR; TCRdb stores in-frame clones only, minus some. The sample has some 88,000 clones, over 75% seen once. The source material was peripheral blood. The receptor source for this set is a woman in her 70s with acute or convalescent COVID-19.

CDR3 region: CASSFHRSKWQAKTEAFF. CDR3 sequence (DNA): TGTGCCAGCAGTTTCCATCGGTCAAAGTGGCAGGCGAAGACTGAAGCTTTCTTT. The chain carries TRBV27 and TRBJ1-1; D is unclear. The length of the CDR3 is 18 residues. V was pared by 3 bases and J by 5 bases, with 25 bases between. Germline CDR1 is MNHEY and CDR2 is SMNVEV (reference sequence).

The CDR3 here is CASSPRGNTEAFF. In DNA form, the CDR3 reads TGTGCCAGCAGTCCTCGAGGGAACACTGAAGCTTTCTTT. The V call is TRBV6-5, the J call TRBJ1-1; no firm D call. Germline CDR1 is MNHEY and CDR2 is SVGAGI. This CDR3 is built from 13 residues. V was pared by 5 bases and J by 1 base, with 8 bases between.

This chain joins TRBV7-9 and TRBJ1-2; 8 bases line up with TRBD1. J lost 1 base, V lost 5 bases, and 3 bases had no gene match. CDR3 size: 14 residues. Germline CDR1 is SEHNR and CDR2 is FQNEAQ (reference sequence). CDR3 nucleotides: TGTGCCAGCAGCGTCGACAGGGGTAACTATGGCTACACCTTC. Encoded protein: CASSVDRGNYGYTF.

A single count supports this clone. The chain employs TRBV7-9 and TRBJ1-1; D call uncertain. Germline CDR1 is SEHNR and CDR2 is FQNEAQ (reference sequence). The V end was cut by 7 bases, the J end by 1 base, with 10 bases between. CDR3 length equals 13 residues. DNA for the CDR3: TGTGCCAGCACCCACGGGAGGAACACTGAAGCTTTCTTT. Translation: CASTHGRNTEAFF.

This chain joins TRBV28 and TRBJ1-5, with 8 bases lining up with TRBD1. This CDR3 region has 16 residues. The germline gives CDR1 MDHEN, CDR2 SYDVKM. Trimming at V came to 5 bases and at J to 2 bases, leaving 8 bases not matched to a gene. In nucleotides, the CDR3 is TGTGCCAGCAGTACTCAGGGGGCGCTGGGCAATCAGCCCCAGCATTTT. As protein: CASSTQGALGNQPQHF.

This clone was observed a single time. The chain recombines TRBV6-1 with TRBJ1-2; 7 bases fit TRBD1. This CDR3 has 17 amino acids. Germline CDR1 and CDR2: MNHNS and SASEGT. With 3 bases clipped from V and 4 bases from J, the junction kept 14 bases outside the gene matches. CDR3 nucleotide sequence: TGTGCCAGCAGTGATCGAGGACAGGCCCGCGATGCCTATGGCTACACCTTC. Protein product: CASSDRGQARDAYGYTF.

This chain links TRBV6-5 with TRBJ1-3, with no clear D. Trimming stripped 0 bases from V and 3 bases from J, with 12 bases between. Germline CDR1 is MNHEY and CDR2 is SVGAGI. This CDR3 has 16 residues. The CDR3 DNA reads as TGTGCCAGCAGTTACTCGATCAGTTTACATGGAAACACCATATATTTT. Translating gives CASSYSISLHGNTIYF.

V gene TRBV11-3 combines with J gene TRBJ2-3; D is undetermined. The germline V and J ends were trimmed by 3 bases and 2 bases, with 9 bases remaining between them. CDR3 length equals 14 residues. From germline, CDR1 is SGHNT and CDR2 YENEEA. CDR3 nucleotide sequence: TGTGCCAGCAGCTTGGCAGAAGACACAGATACGCAGTATTTT. This codes for CASSLAEDTDTQYF.

The V and J genes are TRBV4-3 and TRBJ2-1; TRBD2 matches 7 bases. The CDR3 covers 18 residues. With V trimmed by 0 bases and J by 9 bases, 17 bases remained unmatched. Germline lookup yields CDR1 LGHNA and CDR2 YSLEER. CDR3 sequence reads: CASSQDSPRYAGVSEQFF. CDR3 in DNA: TGCGCCAGCAGCCAAGACAGCCCCCGTTATGCGGGAGTAAGTGAGCAGTTCTTC.

This sequence joins TRBV3-1 (or the pseudogene TRBV3-2) and TRBJ1-5; TRBD1 is a possible D gene (5 bases). V was shortened by 1 base and J by 5 bases, with 9 bases between the two germline ends. The CDR3 runs 14 residues. Per the germline V gene, CDR1 is LGHDT and CDR2 is YNNKEL (reference sequence). For the CDR3, the DNA is TGTGCCAGCAGCCAAGGGACACAACATCAGCCCCAGCATTTT. It yields the protein CASSQGTQHQPQHF.

V gene TRBV12-3 or TRBV12-4 combines with J gene TRBJ2-5, with 7 bases aligning to TRBD2. The CDR3 contains 13 residues. The ends lost 2 bases at V and 4 bases at J; junction bases unmatched: 1. The CDR3 region is CASSLTGGETQYF. The CDR3 DNA sequence: TGTGCCAGCAGTTTAACGGGAGGAGAGACCCAGTACTTC.

The CDR3 here is CASSIGGLNQPQHF. CDR3 sequence (DNA): TGTGCCAGTAGTATAGGGGGGCTGAATCAGCCCCAGCATTTT. The V and J genes are TRBV19 and TRBJ1-5; tentatively, D is TRBD1 (6 bases). CDR3 length: 14 residues. The V gene's germline CDR1 is LNHDA and CDR2 SQIVND (reference sequence). Trimming stripped 1 base from V and 4 bases from J, with 8 bases between.

The chain links TRBV27 to TRBJ2-2, with TRBD2 matching 8 bases. With V trimmed by 5 bases and J by 1 base, 6 bases remained unmatched. Germline CDR1 is MNHEY and CDR2 is SMNVEV (reference sequence). This CDR3 is built from 16 residues. This CDR3 reads CASSLSRGGNTGELFF. Here the CDR3 DNA reads TGTGCCAGCAGTCTCAGTCGGGGGGGGAACACCGGGGAGCTGTTTTTT.

V is TRBV7-9 and J is TRBJ2-1, with 9 bases identical to TRBD2. The germline CDR1 and CDR2 sequences are SEHNR and FQNEAQ (reference sequence). This CDR3 has 15 residues. V shed 6 bases and J 5 bases; nucleotides not matched to a gene: 8. This chain's CDR3 is CASSPAGGPNNEQFF. CDR3 DNA sequence: TGTGCCAGCAGTCCTGCGGGGGGGCCGAACAATGAGCAGTTCTTC.

CDR3 amino acids: CASSLFTGTNGETQYF. The CDR3 DNA reads TGTGCCAGCAGTTTATTTACAGGGACGAATGGGGAGACCCAGTACTTC. This chain links TRBV28 with TRBJ2-5; TRBD1 is a possible D gene (6 bases). With 1 base removed from V and 5 bases from J, the gap between germline ends came to 17 bases. CDR1 and CDR2 (germline): MDHEN, SYDVKM. CDR3 length: 16 amino acids.

V and J are TRBV10-3 and TRBJ2-1, with 9 nucleotides matching TRBD2. This CDR3 has 16 residues. Germline V lookup: CDR1 ENHRY, CDR2 SYGVKD. Trimming cost V 4 bases and J 0 bases; bases outside gene matches: 4. The CDR3 nucleotides are TGTGCCATCAGTGCAAATAGCGGGAGCTCCTACAATGAGCAGTTCTTC. It specifies CAISANSGSSYNEQFF.

This sequence joins TRBV28 and TRBJ2-7, with TRBD1 identical over 8 bases. The CDR3 has 15 residues. The germline V gene has CDR1 MDHEN and CDR2 SYDVKM. V trimming: 5 bases; J trimming: 0 bases; junction bases outside the gene matches: 6. CDR3 protein: CASSPRTGGSYEQYV. The CDR3 DNA reads TGTGCCAGCAGTCCCCGAACAGGGGGCTCCTACGAGCAGTACGTC.

This sequence joins TRBV6-4 and TRBJ1-1; D is perhaps TRBD1 (5 bases). The V and J ends lost 6 bases and 0 bases respectively, with 11 bases between them. The CDR3 length is 14 residues. The germline V gene encodes CDR1 MRHNA and CDR2 SNTAGT. The CDR3 coding sequence is TGTGCCAGCAGAGTAGGACAACTGAACACTGAAGCTTTCTTT. Translation gives CASRVGQLNTEAFF.

The rearrangement joins TRBV13 to TRBJ2-3; D call uncertain. The CDR3 spans 15 residues. Trimming took 6 bases from V and 1 from J, leaving 14 bases between them. CDR1 and CDR2 from the germline V gene are PRHDT and FYEKMQ (reference sequence). CDR3 residues: CASRGRSGGTDTQYF. In DNA, the CDR3 is TGTGCCAGCAGAGGTCGGTCAGGCGGCACAGATACGCAGTATTTT.

V and J are TRBV29-1 and TRBJ2-2; 9 bases match TRBD1. The V gene end was trimmed by 5 bases and the J gene end by 5 bases; junction bases not matched to a gene: 9. The CDR3 totals 15 residues. CDR1 is SQVTM, CDR2 ANQGSEA, per germline. The CDR3 is CSVTKQGAGTGELFF. The CDR3 bases are TGCAGCGTTACAAAACAGGGGGCGGGAACCGGGGAGCTGTTTTTT.

The chain recombines TRBV10-2 with TRBJ1-1, with D perhaps matching TRBD1 (5 bases). V lost 0 bases and J 1 base, leaving 6 bases between the germline ends. Germline V gene data show CDR1 as WSHSY and CDR2 as SAAADI. This CDR3 region has 14 residues. CDR3 amino acids: CASSESTGNTEAFF. DNA of the CDR3: TGCGCCAGCAGTGAGTCTACAGGGAACACTGAAGCTTTCTTT.